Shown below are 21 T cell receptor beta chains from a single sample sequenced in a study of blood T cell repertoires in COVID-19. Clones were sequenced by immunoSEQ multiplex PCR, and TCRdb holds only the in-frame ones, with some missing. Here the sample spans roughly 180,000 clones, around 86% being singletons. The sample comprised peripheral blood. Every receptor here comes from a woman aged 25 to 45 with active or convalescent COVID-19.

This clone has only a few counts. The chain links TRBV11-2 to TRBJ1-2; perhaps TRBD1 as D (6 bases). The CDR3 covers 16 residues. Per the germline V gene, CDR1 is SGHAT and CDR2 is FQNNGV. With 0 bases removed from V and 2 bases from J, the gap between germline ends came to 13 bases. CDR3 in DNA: TGTGCCAGCAGCTTAGATCTCCAGGGGCCGAACTATGGCTACACCTTC. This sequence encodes CASSLDLQGPNYGYTF.

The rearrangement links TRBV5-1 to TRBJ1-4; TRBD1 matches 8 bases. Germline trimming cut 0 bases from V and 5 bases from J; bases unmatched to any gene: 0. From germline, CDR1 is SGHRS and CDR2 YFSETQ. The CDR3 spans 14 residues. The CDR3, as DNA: TGCGCCAGCAGCTTGGGGACAGGGAATGAAAAACTGTTTTTT. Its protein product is CASSLGTGNEKLFF.

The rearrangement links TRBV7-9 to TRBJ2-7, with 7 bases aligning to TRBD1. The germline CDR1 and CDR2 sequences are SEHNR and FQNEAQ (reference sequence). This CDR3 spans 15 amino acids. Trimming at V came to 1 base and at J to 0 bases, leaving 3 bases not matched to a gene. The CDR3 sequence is CASSLVRDSSYEQYF. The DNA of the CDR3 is TGTGCCAGCAGCTTAGTCCGGGACAGCTCCTACGAGCAGTACTTC.

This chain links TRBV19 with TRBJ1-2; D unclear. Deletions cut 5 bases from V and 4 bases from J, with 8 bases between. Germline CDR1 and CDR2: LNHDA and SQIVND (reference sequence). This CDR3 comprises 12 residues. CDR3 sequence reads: CASSRDPYGYTF. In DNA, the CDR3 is TGTGCCAGTAGTCGGGATCCCTATGGCTACACCTTC. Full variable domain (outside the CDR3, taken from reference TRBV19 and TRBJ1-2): DGGITQSPKYLFRKEGQNVTLSCEQNLNHDAMYWYRQDPGQGLRLIYYSQIVNDFQKGDIAEGYSVSREKKESFPLTVTSAQKNPTAFYLCASSRDPYGYTFGSGTRLTVV.

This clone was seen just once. The CDR3 here is CASVVGQGAEETQYF. The CDR3 bases are TGTGCCAGCGTAGTCGGACAGGGGGCAGAGGAGACCCAGTACTTC. This chain uses TRBV6-5 with TRBJ2-5, with 11 bases identical to TRBD1. Germline-derived CDR1 and CDR2 are MNHEY and SVGAGI. Germline trimming cut 8 bases from V and 5 bases from J; bases unmatched to any gene: 10. This CDR3 comprises 15 residues.

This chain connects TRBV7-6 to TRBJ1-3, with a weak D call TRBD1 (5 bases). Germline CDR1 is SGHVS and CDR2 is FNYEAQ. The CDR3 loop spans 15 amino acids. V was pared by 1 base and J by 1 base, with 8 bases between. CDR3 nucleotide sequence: TGTGCCAGCAGCTTAGGGGGCCTTTCTGGAAACACCATATATTTT. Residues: CASSLGGLSGNTIYF.

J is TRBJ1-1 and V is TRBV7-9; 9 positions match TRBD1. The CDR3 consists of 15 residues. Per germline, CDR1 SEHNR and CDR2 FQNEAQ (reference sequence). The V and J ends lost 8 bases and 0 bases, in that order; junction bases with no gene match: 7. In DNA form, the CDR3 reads TGTGCCAGCGTCGACAGGGGGAAAATGAACACTGAAGCTTTCTTT. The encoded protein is CASVDRGKMNTEAFF.

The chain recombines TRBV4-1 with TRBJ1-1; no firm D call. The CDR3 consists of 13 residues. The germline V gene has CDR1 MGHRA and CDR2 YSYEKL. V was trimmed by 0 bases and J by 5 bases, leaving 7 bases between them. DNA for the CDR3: TGCGCCAGCAGCCAAGATAACTGGACTGAAGCTTTCTTT. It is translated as CASSQDNWTEAFF.

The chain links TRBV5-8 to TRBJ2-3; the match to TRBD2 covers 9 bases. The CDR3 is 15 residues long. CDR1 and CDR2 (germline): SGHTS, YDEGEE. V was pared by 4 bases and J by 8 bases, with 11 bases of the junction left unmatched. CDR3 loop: CASSAGASGKITQYF. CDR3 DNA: TGTGCCAGCAGCGCCGGGGCTAGCGGGAAGATTACGCAGTATTTT.

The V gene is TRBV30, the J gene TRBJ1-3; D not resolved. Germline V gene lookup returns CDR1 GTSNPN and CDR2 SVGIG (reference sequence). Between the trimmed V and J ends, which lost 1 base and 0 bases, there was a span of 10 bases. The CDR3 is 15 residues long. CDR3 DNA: TGTGCCTGGAGTGGGTCAGGCCTCTCTGGAAACACCATATATTTT. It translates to CAWSGSGLSGNTIYF. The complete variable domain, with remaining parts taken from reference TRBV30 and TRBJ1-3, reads SQTIHQWPATLVQPVGSPLSLECTVEGTSNPNLYWYRQAAGRGLQLLFYSVGIGQISSEVPQNLSASRPQDRQFILSSKKLLLSDSGFYLCAWSGSGLSGNTIYFGEGSWLTVV.

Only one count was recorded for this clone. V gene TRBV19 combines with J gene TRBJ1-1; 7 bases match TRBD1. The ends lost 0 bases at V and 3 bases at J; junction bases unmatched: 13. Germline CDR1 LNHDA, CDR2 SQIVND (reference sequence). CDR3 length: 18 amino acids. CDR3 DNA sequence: TGTGCCAGTAGTATAGACCCAAGGCAGGGGGTTTACCACACTGAAGCTTTCTTT. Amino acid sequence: CASSIDPRQGVYHTEAFF.

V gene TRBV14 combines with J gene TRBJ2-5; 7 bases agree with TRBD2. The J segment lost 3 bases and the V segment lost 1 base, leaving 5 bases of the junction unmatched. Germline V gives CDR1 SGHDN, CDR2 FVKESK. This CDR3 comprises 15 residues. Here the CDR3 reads CASSQVSRGEETQYF. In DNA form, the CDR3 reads TGTGCCAGCAGCCAAGTAAGCCGGGGGGAAGAGACCCAGTACTTC.

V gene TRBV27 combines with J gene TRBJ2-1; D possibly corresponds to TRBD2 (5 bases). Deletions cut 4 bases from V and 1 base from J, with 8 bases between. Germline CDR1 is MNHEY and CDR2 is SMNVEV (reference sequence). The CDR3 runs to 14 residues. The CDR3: CASSSQRSYNEQFF. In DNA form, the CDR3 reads TGTGCCAGCAGTTCCCAGCGGTCCTACAATGAGCAGTTCTTC.

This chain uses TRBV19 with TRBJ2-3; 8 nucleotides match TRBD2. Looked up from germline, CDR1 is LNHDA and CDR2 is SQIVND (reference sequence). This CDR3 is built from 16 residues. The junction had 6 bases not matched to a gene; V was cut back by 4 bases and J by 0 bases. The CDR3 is CASSRLAGSSTDTQYF. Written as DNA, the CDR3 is TGTGCCAGTAGTAGATTAGCGGGATCGAGCACAGATACGCAGTATTTT. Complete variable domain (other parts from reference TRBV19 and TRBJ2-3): DGGITQSPKYLFRKEGQNVTLSCEQNLNHDAMYWYRQDPGQGLRLIYYSQIVNDFQKGDIAEGYSVSREKKESFPLTVTSAQKNPTAFYLCASSRLAGSSTDTQYFGPGTRLTVL.

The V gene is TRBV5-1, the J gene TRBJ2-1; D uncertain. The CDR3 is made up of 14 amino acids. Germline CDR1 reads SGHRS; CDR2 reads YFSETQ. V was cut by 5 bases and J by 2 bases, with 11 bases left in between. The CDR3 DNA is TGCGCCAGCAGGTTCACTGATGCCTACAATGAGCAGTTCTTC. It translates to CASRFTDAYNEQFF.

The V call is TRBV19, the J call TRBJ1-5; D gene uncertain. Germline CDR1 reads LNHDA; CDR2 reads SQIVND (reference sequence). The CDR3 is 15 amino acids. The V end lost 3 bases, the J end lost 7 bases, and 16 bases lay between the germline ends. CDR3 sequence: CASSMAGRRGQPQHF. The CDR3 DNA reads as TGTGCCAGTAGTATGGCAGGACGGCGGGGACAGCCCCAGCATTTT.

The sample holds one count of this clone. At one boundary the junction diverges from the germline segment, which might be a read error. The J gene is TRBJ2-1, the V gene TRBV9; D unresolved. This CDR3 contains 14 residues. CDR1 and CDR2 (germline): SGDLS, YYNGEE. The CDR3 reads CASSVVLSFNEQFF. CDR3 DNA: TGTGCCAGCAGCGTAGTCCTCTCCTTCAATGAGCAGTTCTTC.

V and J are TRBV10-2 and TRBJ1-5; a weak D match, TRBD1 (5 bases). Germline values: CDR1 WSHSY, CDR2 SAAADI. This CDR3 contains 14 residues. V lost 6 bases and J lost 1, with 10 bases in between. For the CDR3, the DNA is TGCGCCAGCAGGGTCCAGGGAAGCAATCAGCCCCAGCATTTT. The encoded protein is CASRVQGSNQPQHF.

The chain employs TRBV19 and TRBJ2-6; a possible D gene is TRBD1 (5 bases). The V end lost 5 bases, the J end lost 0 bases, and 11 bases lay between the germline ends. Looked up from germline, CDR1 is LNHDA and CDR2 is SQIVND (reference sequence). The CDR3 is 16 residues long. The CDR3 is CASSPRQSSGANVLTF. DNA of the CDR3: TGTGCCAGTAGTCCCCGACAGAGCTCTGGGGCCAACGTCCTGACTTTC.

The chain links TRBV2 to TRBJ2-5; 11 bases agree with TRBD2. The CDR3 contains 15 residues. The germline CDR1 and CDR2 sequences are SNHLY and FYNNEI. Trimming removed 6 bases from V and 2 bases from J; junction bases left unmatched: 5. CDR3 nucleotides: TGTGCCAGCAGGCTAGCGGGGGGACTACAAGAGACCCAGTACTTC. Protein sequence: CASRLAGGLQETQYF.

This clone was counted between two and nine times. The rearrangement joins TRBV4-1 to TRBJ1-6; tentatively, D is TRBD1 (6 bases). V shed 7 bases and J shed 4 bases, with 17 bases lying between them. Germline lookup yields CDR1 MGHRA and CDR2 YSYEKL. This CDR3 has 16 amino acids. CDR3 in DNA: TGCGCCAGCACCCCACAGGGACCGGGGTATAATTCACCCCTCCACTTT. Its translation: CASTPQGPGYNSPLHF.